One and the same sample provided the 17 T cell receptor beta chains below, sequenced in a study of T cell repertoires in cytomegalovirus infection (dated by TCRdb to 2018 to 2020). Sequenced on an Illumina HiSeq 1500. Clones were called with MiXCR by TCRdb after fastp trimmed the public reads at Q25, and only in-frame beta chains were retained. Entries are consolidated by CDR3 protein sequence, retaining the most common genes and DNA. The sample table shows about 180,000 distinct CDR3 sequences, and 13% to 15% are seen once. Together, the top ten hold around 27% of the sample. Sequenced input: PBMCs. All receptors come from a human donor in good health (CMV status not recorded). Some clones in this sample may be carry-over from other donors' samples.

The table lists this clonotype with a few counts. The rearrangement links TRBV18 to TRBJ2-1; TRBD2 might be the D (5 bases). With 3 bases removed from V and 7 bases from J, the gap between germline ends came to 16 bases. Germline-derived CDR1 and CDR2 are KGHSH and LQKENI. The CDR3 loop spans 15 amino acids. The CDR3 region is CASSPWFSAWNEQFF. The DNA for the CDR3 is TGTGCCAGCTCACCTTGGTTTAGCGCGTGGAATGAGCAGTTCTTC.

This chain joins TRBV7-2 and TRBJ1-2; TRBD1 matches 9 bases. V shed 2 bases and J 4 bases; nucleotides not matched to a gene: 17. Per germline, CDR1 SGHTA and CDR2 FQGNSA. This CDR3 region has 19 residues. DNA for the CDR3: TGTGCCAGCAGCTTACCCCCGGGGACAGGGACGGAATGGAGCTATGGCTACACCTTC. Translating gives CASSLPPGTGTEWSYGYTF. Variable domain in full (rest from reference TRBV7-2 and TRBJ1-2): GAGVSQSPSNKVTEKGKDVELRCDPISGHTALYWYRQSLGQGLEFLIYFQGNSAPDKSGLPSDRFSAERTGGSVSTLTIQRTQQEDSAVYLCASSLPPGTGTEWSYGYTFGSGTRLTVV.

CDR3 bases: TGTGCCAGCAGTATAGCGGGCCGACTCAATCAGCCCCAGCATTTT. It encodes CASSIAGRLNQPQHF. This sequence joins TRBV28 and TRBJ1-5, with unresolved D. V was shortened by 5 bases and J by 3 bases, with 14 bases between the two germline ends. In germline, CDR1 is MDHEN, CDR2 SYDVKM. The CDR3 length is 15 residues.

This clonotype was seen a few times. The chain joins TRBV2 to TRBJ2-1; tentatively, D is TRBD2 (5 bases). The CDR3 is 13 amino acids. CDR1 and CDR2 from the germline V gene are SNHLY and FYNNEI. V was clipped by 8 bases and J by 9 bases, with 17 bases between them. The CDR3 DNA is TGTGCCAGCGTCGTCCTATGGAGCGGTGAGCAGTTCTTC. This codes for CASVVLWSGEQFF. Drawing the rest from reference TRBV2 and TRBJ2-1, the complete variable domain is EPEVTQTPSHQVTQMGQEVILRCVPISNHLYFYWYRQILGQKVEFLVSFYNNEISEKSEIFDDQFSVERPDGSNFTLKIRSTKLEDSAMYFCASVVLWSGEQFFGPGTRLTVL.

CDR3 in amino acids: CASSGQGPTYEQYF. The CDR3 region has the DNA TGTGCCAGCAGTGGACAGGGACCCACCTACGAGCAGTACTTC. This sequence joins TRBV28 and TRBJ2-7; 8 bases are shared with TRBD1. The CDR3 loop spans 14 amino acids. V shed 5 bases and J 2 bases; nucleotides not matched to a gene: 5. CDR1 is MDHEN and CDR2 is SYDVKM in the germline V gene.

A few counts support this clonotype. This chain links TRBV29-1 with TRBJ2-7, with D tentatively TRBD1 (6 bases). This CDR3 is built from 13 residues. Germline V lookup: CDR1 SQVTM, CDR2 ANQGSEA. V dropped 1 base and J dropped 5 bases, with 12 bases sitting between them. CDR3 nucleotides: TGCAGCGTTGAAGGCAGGGGAGTTCACGAGCAGTACTTC. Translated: CSVEGRGVHEQYF.

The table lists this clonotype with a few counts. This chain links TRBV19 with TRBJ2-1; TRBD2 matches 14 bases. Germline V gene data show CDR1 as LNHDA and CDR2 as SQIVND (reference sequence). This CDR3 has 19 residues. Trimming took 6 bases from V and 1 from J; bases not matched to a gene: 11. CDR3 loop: CASSPGGLAGDWSYNEQFF. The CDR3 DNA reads TGTGCCAGTAGCCCCGGGGGACTAGCGGGAGATTGGTCCTACAATGAGCAGTTCTTC.

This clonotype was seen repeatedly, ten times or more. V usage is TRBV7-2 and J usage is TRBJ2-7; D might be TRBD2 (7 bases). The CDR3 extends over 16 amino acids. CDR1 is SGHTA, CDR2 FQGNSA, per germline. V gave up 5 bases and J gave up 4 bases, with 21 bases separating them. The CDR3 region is CASSRFNGGRSYEQYF. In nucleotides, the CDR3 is TGTGCCAGCAGCCGATTCAACGGGGGGCGAAGTTACGAGCAGTACTTC.

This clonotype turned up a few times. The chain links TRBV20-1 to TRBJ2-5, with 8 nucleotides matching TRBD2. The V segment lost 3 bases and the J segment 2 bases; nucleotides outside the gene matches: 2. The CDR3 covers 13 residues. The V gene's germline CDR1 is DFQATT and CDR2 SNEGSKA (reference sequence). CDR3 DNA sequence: TGCAGTGCTAGTAGCGGGGCACAAGAGACCCAGTACTTC. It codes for CSASSGAQETQYF.

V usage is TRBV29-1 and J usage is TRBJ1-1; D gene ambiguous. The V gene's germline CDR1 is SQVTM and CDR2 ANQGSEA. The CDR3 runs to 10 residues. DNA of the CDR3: TGCATTGCAGTTAACACTGAAGCTTTCTTT. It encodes CIAVNTEAFF.

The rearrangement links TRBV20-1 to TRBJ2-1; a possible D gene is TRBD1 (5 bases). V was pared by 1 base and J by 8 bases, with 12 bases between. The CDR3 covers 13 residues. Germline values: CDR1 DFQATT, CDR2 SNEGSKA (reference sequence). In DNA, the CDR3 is TGCAGTGCTAGAGCTGGCAGGGCCTATGAGCAGTTCTTC. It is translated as CSARAGRAYEQFF.

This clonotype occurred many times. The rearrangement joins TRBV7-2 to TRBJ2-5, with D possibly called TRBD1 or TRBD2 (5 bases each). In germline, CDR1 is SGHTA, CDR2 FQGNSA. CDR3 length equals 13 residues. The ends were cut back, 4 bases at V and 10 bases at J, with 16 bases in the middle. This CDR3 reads CASSSGTRRDQYF. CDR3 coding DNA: TGTGCCAGCAGCTCCGGGACCCGTAGGGACCAGTACTTC.

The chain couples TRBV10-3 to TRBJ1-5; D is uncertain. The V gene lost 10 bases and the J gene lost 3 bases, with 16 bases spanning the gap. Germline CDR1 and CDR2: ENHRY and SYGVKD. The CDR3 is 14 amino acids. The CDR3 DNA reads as TGTGCCACCCGCTCACCACAAGACAATCAGCCCCAGCATTTT. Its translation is CATRSPQDNQPQHF.

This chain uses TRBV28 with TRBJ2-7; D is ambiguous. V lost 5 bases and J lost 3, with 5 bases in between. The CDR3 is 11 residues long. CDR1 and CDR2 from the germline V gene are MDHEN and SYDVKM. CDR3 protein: CASSQIYEQYF. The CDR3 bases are TGTGCCAGCAGTCAGATCTACGAGCAGTACTTC.

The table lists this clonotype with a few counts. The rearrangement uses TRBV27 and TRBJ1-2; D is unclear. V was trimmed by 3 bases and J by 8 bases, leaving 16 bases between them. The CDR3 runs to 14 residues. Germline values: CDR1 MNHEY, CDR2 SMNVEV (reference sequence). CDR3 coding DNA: TGTGCCAGCAGTTTCCTCGACGGGTGGGGAGGCTACACCTTC. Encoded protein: CASSFLDGWGGYTF.

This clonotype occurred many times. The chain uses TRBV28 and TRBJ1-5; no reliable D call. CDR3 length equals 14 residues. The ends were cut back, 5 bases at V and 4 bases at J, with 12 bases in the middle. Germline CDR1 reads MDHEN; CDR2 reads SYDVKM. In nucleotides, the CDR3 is TGTGCCAGCAGTCCGGTACAGAAGAATCAGCCCCAGCATTTT. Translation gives CASSPVQKNQPQHF.

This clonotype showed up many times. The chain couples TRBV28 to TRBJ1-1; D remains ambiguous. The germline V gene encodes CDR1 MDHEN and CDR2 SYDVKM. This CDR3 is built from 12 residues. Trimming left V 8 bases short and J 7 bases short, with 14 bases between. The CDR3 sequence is CASESLGDEAFF. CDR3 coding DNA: TGTGCCAGCGAGTCCCTCGGCGATGAAGCTTTCTTT.